The present entry profiles one TCR beta chain with its context. As yet, its antigen is unknown. V was clipped by 2 bases and J by 7 bases, with 24 bases between them. The CDR3 runs 17 residues. Looked up from germline, CDR1 is MGHRA and CDR2 is YSYEKL. The sample belongs to a study of beta chain features in type 1 diabetes. Study-wide findings and caveats: There was a possibility that cDNA sequencing over-represented cells with high TCR expression. Among all four CD4+ subsets, Type 1 diabetes patients had TCRB CDR3s that were moderately but significantly shorter.

Every bit of the isolated RNA underwent reverse transcription, so sequencing read expressed TCRB transcripts. Regulatory, naive and central memory T cell samples averaged approximately 3.8 million reads. TCRdb keeps only in-frame clones here, not all; method: immunoSEQ multiplex PCR. This repertoire shows hundreds of thousands of clones, roughly 13% found once; its top ten account for 0.02% to 0.025%. The receptor's source is a man between 18 and 29 years old with type 1 diabetes. The source material was naive CD4+ T cells from blood. The rearrangement uses TRBV4-1 and TRBJ2-7; D is possibly TRBD2 (6 bases). The DNA of the CDR3 is TGCGCCAGCAGCCAAAGATCCCTCACAGCGGCCGGGGGAGAGCAGTACTTC. This encodes CASSQRSLTAAGGEQYF.